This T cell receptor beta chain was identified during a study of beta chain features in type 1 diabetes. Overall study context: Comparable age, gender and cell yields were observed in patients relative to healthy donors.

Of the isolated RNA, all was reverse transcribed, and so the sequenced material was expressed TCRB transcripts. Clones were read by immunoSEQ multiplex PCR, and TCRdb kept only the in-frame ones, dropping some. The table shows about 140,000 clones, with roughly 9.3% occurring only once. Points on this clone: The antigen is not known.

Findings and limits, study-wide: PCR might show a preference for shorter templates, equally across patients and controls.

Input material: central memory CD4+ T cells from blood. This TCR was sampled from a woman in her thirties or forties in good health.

The CDR3: CASSLDAGDYNEQFF. DNA of the CDR3: TGCGCCAGCAGCTTGGATGCGGGGGATTACAATGAGCAGTTCTTC. The chain is built from TRBV5-1 and TRBJ2-1; 7 bases map to TRBD2. The germline CDR1 and CDR2 sequences are SGHRS and YFSETQ. The CDR3 has 15 residues. V lost 0 bases to trimming and J lost 4 bases; unmatched junction nucleotides: 4. Combining the CDR3 with reference TRBV5-1 and TRBJ2-1 gives the whole variable domain KAGVTQTPRYLIKTRGQQVTLSCSPISGHRSVSWYQQTPGQGLQFLFEYFSETQRNKGNFPGRFSGRQFSNSRSEMNVSTLELGDSALYLCASSLDAGDYNEQFFGPGTRLTVL.